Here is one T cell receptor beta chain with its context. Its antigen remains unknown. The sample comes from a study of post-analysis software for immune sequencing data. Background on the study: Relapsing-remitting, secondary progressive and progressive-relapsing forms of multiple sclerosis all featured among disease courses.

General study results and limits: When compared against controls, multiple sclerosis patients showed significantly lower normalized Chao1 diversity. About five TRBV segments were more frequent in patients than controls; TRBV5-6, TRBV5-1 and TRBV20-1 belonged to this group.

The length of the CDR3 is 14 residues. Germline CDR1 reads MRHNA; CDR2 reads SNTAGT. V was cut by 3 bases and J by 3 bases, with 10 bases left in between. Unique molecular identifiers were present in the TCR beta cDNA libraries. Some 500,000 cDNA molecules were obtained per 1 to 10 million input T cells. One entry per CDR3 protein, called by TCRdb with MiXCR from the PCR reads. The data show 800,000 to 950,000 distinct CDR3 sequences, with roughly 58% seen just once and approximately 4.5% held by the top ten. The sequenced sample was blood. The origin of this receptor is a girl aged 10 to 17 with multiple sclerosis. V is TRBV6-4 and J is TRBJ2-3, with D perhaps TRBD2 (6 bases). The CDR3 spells CASSETGETDTQYF. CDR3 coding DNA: TGTGCCAGCAGTGAGACGGGGGAGACAGATACGCAGTATTTT.